The T cell receptor beta chain described here comes from a study of post-analysis software for immune sequencing data. Points from the study as a whole: Patients had higher frequencies than controls of five TRBV segments, including TRBV5-6, TRBV5-1 and TRBV20-1.

V shed 7 bases and J shed 6 bases, with 13 bases lying between them. From germline, CDR1 is SNHLY and CDR2 FYNNEI. The CDR3 runs 13 residues. Included in the TCR beta cDNA libraries were unique molecular identifiers. TCRdb recomputed calls from the PCR reads with MiXCR, one row per CDR3 protein. Among about 680,000 distinct CDR3 sequences listed, roughly three fifths were seen once. As to this clonotype: Its antigen is still unknown.

The origin of this receptor is a girl aged 2 to 10 with multiple sclerosis. The chain couples TRBV2 to TRBJ2-4, with a possible D match to TRBD2 (5 bases). Specimen: blood. The chain's CDR3 is CASNEGEGNIQYF. CDR3 coding DNA: TGTGCCAGCAATGAGGGCGAGGGAAACATTCAGTACTTC.